A single sample gave rise to the 9 T cell receptor beta chains below, sequenced in a study of human T cells and chemical hapten exposure. TCRdb re-derived calls from the RACE reads in MiXCR, one entry per CDR3 protein. Among more than 60,000 distinct CDR3 sequences listed, about 9.4% were seen once. As for time point: patch test 2, 6 weeks after DPC sensitization. The treatment denotes: therapeutic diphenylcyclopropenone sensitization with weekly scalp DPC. The input for sequencing was whole blood, taken in connection with sensitization to the hapten diphenylcyclopropenone (DPC). The source of these receptors is a woman aged 50 to 60 with alopecia areata. Some clones in this sample may be carry-over from other donors' samples.

The gene calls are TRBV25-1 and TRBJ2-7; tentatively, D is TRBD2 (5 bases). The ends were cut back, 8 bases at V and 10 bases at J, with 24 bases in the middle. CDR1 is MGHDK and CDR2 is SYGVNS in the germline V gene. The CDR3 has 14 amino acids. CDR3 sequence: CASEGSLRAPSQYF. CDR3 DNA: TGTGCCAGCGAGGGATCTCTTAGGGCACCAAGCCAGTACTTC.

This rearrangement joins TRBV29-1 to TRBJ2-1, with 9 bases that match TRBD2. V was pared by 4 bases and J by 7 bases, with 8 bases of the junction left unmatched. Germline V gives CDR1 SQVTM, CDR2 ANQGSEA. The CDR3 contains 14 residues. CDR3 residues: CSVGVLAGRNEQFF. The CDR3 DNA reads TGCAGCGTTGGGGTCCTAGCGGGAAGGAATGAGCAGTTCTTC.

The table lists this clonotype with many counts. V usage is TRBV5-4 and J usage is TRBJ2-3, with TRBD2 identical over 7 bases. With 2 bases clipped from V and 2 bases from J, the junction kept 8 bases outside the gene matches. CDR1 is SGHNT, CDR2 YYREEE, per germline (reference sequence). The CDR3 has 16 amino acids. CDR3 region: CASSFGLAANTDTQYF. In DNA, the CDR3 is TGTGCCAGCAGCTTTGGGCTAGCGGCGAACACAGATACGCAGTATTTT.

This clonotype was counted ten times or more. V gene TRBV25-1 combines with J gene TRBJ2-1, with 10 bases identical to TRBD1. This CDR3 has 14 amino acids. Germline V gene data show CDR1 as MGHDK and CDR2 as SYGVNS. V shed 4 bases and J 4 bases; nucleotides not matched to a gene: 1. CDR3 sequence (DNA): TGTGCCAGCAGTGTGGGACAGGGGTACAATGAGCAGTTCTTC. Protein product: CASSVGQGYNEQFF.

This clonotype appeared a few times. V and J are TRBV5-1 and TRBJ2-1, with 9 positions matching TRBD1. Germline V gene data show CDR1 as SGHRS and CDR2 as YFSETQ. The CDR3 runs to 15 residues. Trimming cost V 2 bases and J 1 base; bases outside gene matches: 1. The CDR3 DNA follows: TGCGCCAGCAGCTTTGGACAGGGGTCCTACAATGAGCAGTTCTTC. It yields the protein CASSFGQGSYNEQFF. Looking up the rest from reference TRBV5-1 and TRBJ2-1 gives the full variable domain: KAGVTQTPRYLIKTRGQQVTLSCSPISGHRSVSWYQQTPGQGLQFLFEYFSETQRNKGNFPGRFSGRQFSNSRSEMNVSTLELGDSALYLCASSFGQGSYNEQFFGPGTRLTVL.

V gene TRBV20-1 combines with J gene TRBJ1-4; D is unclear. The CDR3 runs 16 residues. Trimming stripped 1 base from V and 0 bases from J, with 12 bases between. CDR1 and CDR2 (germline): DFQATT, SNEGSKA (reference sequence). CDR3 sequence reads: CSARGGEAATNEKLFF. The CDR3 coding sequence is TGCAGTGCTAGAGGCGGAGAAGCTGCAACTAATGAAAAACTGTTTTTT.

V is TRBV3-1 and J is TRBJ2-7; D could derive from TRBD1 or TRBD2 (5 bases each). CDR3 length: 14 residues. V dropped 1 base and J dropped 4 bases, with 11 bases sitting between them. In germline, CDR1 is LGHDT, CDR2 YNNKEL (reference sequence). The CDR3 DNA is TGTGCCAGCAGCCAAGTCTGGGGGTCTTACGAGCAGTACTTC. Amino acids: CASSQVWGSYEQYF.

This chain uses TRBV4-2 with TRBJ1-1, with no clear D. Deletions cut 0 bases from V and 1 base from J, with 6 bases between. The CDR3 length is 14 residues. Looked up from germline, CDR1 is LGHNA and CDR2 is YNFKEQ. CDR3 nucleotides: TGTGCCAGCAGCCAAGAAAGTTGGAACACTGAAGCTTTCTTT. The encoded protein is CASSQESWNTEAFF.

This rearrangement joins TRBV20-1 to TRBJ1-6; the D is unclear. The V gene lost 5 bases and the J gene lost 12 bases, with 17 bases spanning the gap. Germline V gene lookup returns CDR1 DFQATT and CDR2 SNEGSKA (reference sequence). The CDR3 is 13 amino acids. The CDR3 nucleotides read TGCAGTGCTTCCGACCTGGAGCATTTACCCCTCCACTTT. Amino acid sequence: CSASDLEHLPLHF.